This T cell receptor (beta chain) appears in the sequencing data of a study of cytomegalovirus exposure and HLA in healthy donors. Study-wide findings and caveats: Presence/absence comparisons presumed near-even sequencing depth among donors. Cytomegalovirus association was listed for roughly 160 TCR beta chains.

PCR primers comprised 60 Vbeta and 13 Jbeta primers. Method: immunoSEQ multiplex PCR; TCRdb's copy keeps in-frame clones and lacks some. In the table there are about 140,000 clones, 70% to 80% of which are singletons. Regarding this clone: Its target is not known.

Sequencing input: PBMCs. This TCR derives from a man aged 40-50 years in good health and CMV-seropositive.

CDR3 nucleotides: TGTGCCACCGACCGGGACAGTCCTCCCTACGAGCAGTACTTC. This encodes CATDRDSPPYEQYF. The rearrangement links TRBV7-9 to TRBJ2-7; 7 nucleotides line up with TRBD1. The germline gives CDR1 SEHNR, CDR2 FQNEAQ (reference sequence). The CDR3 loop spans 14 amino acids. Germline trimming cut 10 bases from V and 2 bases from J; bases unmatched to any gene: 11.